What follows are 7 T cell receptor beta chains derived from one specimen sequenced in a study of T cells in Graves' hyperthyroidism and ophthalmopathy. Amplified TCR beta CDR3 regions derived from RNA transcripts. With the HTBI primer set, the TCR CDR3 went through a first round of RT-PCR. In TCRdb, the multiplex PCR reads were re-called with MiXCR into one record per CDR3 protein. The sample contains fewer than 250,000 distinct CDR3 sequences, about a sixth of which appear only once. Sequencing was performed on blood. These receptor sequences come from a young woman with Graves' ophthalmopathy.

V usage is TRBV11-2 and J usage is TRBJ2-1; D gene unclear. Germline V gene data show CDR1 as SGHAT and CDR2 as FQNNGV. Trimming took 5 bases from V and 9 from J, leaving 8 bases between them. CDR3 length: 11 amino acids. CDR3 sequence: CASSEVGEQFF. CDR3 nucleotide sequence: TGTGCCAGCAGCGAGGTAGGTGAGCAGTTCTTC.

The table lists this clonotype with many counts. The rearrangement joins TRBV7-2 to TRBJ2-5; 11 nucleotides match TRBD2. The CDR3 loop spans 17 amino acids. CDR1 SGHTA and CDR2 FQGNSA come from the germline V gene. Trimming cost V 1 base and J 0 bases; bases outside gene matches: 4. The CDR3 here is CASSLEPSGGYQETQYF. The DNA of the CDR3 is TGTGCCAGCAGCTTAGAACCTAGCGGGGGGTACCAAGAGACCCAGTACTTC.

This clonotype has just a few counts. An end of the junction does not agree with germline; a read error may underlie this. The J gene is TRBJ1-5, the V gene TRBV5-6, with D perhaps matching TRBD1 (6 bases). The germline V gene encodes CDR1 SGHDT and CDR2 YYEEEE. There are 14 residues in the CDR3. DNA for the CDR3: TGTGCCAGCAGCCCGTACCAGGGGAATCAGCCCCAACATTTT. Protein sequence: CASSPYQGNQPQHF.

This chain connects TRBV29-1 to TRBJ2-1; TRBD2 matches at 16 bases. This CDR3 is 17 amino acids long. The junction had 17 bases not matched to a gene; V was cut back by 6 bases and J by 12 bases. Germline CDR1 reads SQVTM; CDR2 reads ANQGSEA. This CDR3 reads CSVCLIGTSGRAYWQFF. The CDR3 region has the DNA TGCAGCGTCTGTTTGATCGGGACTAGCGGGAGGGCCTATTGGCAGTTCTTC.

This clonotype was counted ten times or more. V is TRBV7-9 and J is TRBJ2-1; 10 nucleotides agree with TRBD2. The CDR3 contains 14 residues. From germline, CDR1 is SEHNR and CDR2 FQNEAQ (reference sequence). The ends lost 6 bases at V and 7 bases at J; junction bases unmatched: 6. CDR3 protein: CASSIAGGRNEQFF. CDR3 bases: TGTGCCAGCAGTATAGCGGGGGGTCGGAATGAGCAGTTCTTC.

This clonotype was counted many times. One base away lies a much larger clone, so this may be a sequencing read error. The genes are TRBV28 and TRBJ1-1; a weak D match, TRBD1 (6 bases). CDR1 MDHEN and CDR2 SYDVKM come from the germline V gene. The CDR3 is made up of 13 amino acids. The CDR3 DNA reads as TGTACCAGCAGTTTTGAAGGGGGCACTGAAGCTTTCTTT. Residues: CTSSFEGGTEAFF.

This clonotype was seen repeatedly, ten times or more. The chain combines TRBV6-1 with TRBJ1-5; the match to TRBD1 covers 9 bases. CDR3 length: 13 amino acids. The V segment lost 6 bases and the J segment 6 bases; nucleotides outside the gene matches: 3. CDR1 and CDR2 from the germline V gene are MNHNS and SASEGT. The CDR3: CASSPDRGQPQHF. The CDR3 nucleotides read TGTGCCAGCAGCCCGGACAGGGGTCAGCCCCAGCATTTT.